A selection of T cell receptor beta chains follows, all from one sample in a study of cytomegalovirus exposure and HLA in healthy donors. Generated by immunoSEQ multiplex PCR, the TCRdb table keeps only in-frame clones and is missing some. The sample gives 200,000 to 250,000 clones, roughly 84% of which show up once; approximately 2% is in the top ten. The sequenced sample was PBMCs. The receptor set was obtained from a woman in her late teens or twenties in good health and CMV-seropositive. CDR3s include the opening cysteine and the closing phenylalanine or tryptophan. The D gene is left open where the match is weak. Not every row has a clone size; where given, it reads once, few, many or a size class.

TRBJ2-2	once	16	TRBD2	TRBV7-2	TGTGCCAGCATAAGTTCCTTGCGGGAGGCCACCGGGGAGCTGTTTTTT	CASISSLREATGELFF
TRBJ1-2	NA	14	TRBD1	TRBV30	TGTGCCTGGAGTCCACGGACAGGGTGGTATGGCTACACCTTC	CAWSPRTGWYGYTF
TRBJ2-7	NA	19	TRBD2	TRBV7-2	TGTGCCAGCAGCTCCCTCCCCCGATTTATAGCGGGAGCTGACGGCGAGCAGTACTTC	CASSSLPRFIAGADGEQYF
TRBJ2-7	few	15	TRBD1	TRBV18	TGTGCCAGCTCATCTGGACAGGGTAAGGACTACGAGCAGTACTTC	CASSSGQGKDYEQYF
TRBJ1-2	NA	17	TRBD1	TRBV5-1	TGCGCCAGCAGCCTTGTTACCACCCAGGGGGCTGTCTATGGCTACACCTTC	CASSLVTTQGAVYGYTF
TRBJ1-2	NA	15	TRBD1	TRBV9	TGTGCCAGCAGCGTTACAGGGGGCCAAAACTATGGCTACACCTTC	CASSVTGGQNYGYTF
TRBJ2-2	NA	17	TRBD2	TRBV5-6	TGTGCCAGCAGCCGAGGACTAGCGGGAGCCCAGACCAGGGAGCTGTTTTTT	CASSRGLAGAQTRELFF
TRBJ2-7	NA	13	NA	TRBV6-5	TGTGCCAGCAGCCAGGGCAGCTCCTACGAGCAGTACTTC	CASSQGSSYEQYF
TRBJ2-2	NA	16	TRBD2	TRBV28	TGTGCCAGCAGTTTAGTGGGCGGGGGGAACACCGGGGAGCTGTTTTTT	CASSLVGGGNTGELFF
TRBJ2-3	once	14	TRBD1	TRBV6-1	TGTGCCAGCAGTGAAGACAGGGGTGCAGATACGCAGTATTTT	CASSEDRGADTQYF
TRBJ2-7	NA	15	NA	TRBV5-1	TGCGCCAGCAGTCATCCGGGACTGAACCCCTACGAGCAGTACTTC	CASSHPGLNPYEQYF
TRBJ2-7	few	13	NA	TRBV6-1	TGTGCCAGCAGTGGGACAGCCACCTACGAGCAGTACTTC	CASSGTATYEQYF
TRBJ2-7	NA	17	TRBD1	TRBV2	TGTGCCAGCAGTCCCTCCGACCTGACAGGGGGCGGCTACGAGCAGTACTTC	CASSPSDLTGGGYEQYF
TRBJ1-3	once	12	NA	TRBV28	TGTGCCAGCAGACAAAACGGAAACACCATATATTTT	CASRQNGNTIYF
TRBJ2-3	NA	15	TRBD2	TRBV4-1	TGCGCCAGCAGCTCCGGGACTAGCGGGAGGTATACGCAGTATTTT	CASSSGTSGRYTQYF
TRBJ2-7	NA	16	TRBD2	TRBV6-1	TGTGCCAGCAGTGCTACCGGGACTAGCGGGTTCCACGAGCAGTACTTC	CASSATGTSGFHEQYF
TRBJ2-1	NA	13	NA	TRBV19	TGTGCCAGTAGTCCAAGACAGCGCGCTGAGCAGTTCTTC	CASSPRQRAEQFF
TRBJ1-5	NA	16	NA	TRBV19	TGTGCCAGTAGATTGGGAATCGACAGAATCAATCAGCCCCAGCATTTT	CASRLGIDRINQPQHF
TRBJ1-1	NA	16	NA	TRBV29-1	TGCAGCGTTTCGAGCCTCGGGGGGTTCTCGGCAGGACAAGCTTTCTTT	CSVSSLGGFSAGQAFF
TRBJ2-2	NA	13	NA	TRBV7-9	TGTGCCAGCAGCTTAGTTAGCACCGGGGAGCTGTTTTTT	CASSLVSTGELFF
TRBJ2-7	NA	15	NA	TRBV9	TGTGCCAGCAGCCCAGACGAGGGGGGGTCCTACGAGCAGTACTTC	CASSPDEGGSYEQYF
TRBJ2-5	NA	16	NA	TRBV7-7	TGTGCCAGCAGCTTAGAAGCGGGTGCCCGCCAAGAGACCCAGTACTTC	CASSLEAGARQETQYF
TRBJ2-3	NA	16	TRBD2	TRBV10-1	TGCGCCAGCAGCAACCTAGCGGGAGCGAGCACAGATACGCAGTATTTT	CASSNLAGASTDTQYF
TRBJ2-1	NA	13	NA	TRBV15	TGTGCCACCAGCAGAGATCCCGTAGCGGAGCAGTTCTTC	CATSRDPVAEQFF
TRBJ1-3	NA	13	NA	TRBV28	TGTGCCAGCAGTTTGGGAGCTGGAAACACCATATATTTT	CASSLGAGNTIYF
TRBJ1-2	NA	14	NA	TRBV19	TGTGCCAGTAGTATCTGGACAGAGAACTATGGCTACACCTTC	CASSIWTENYGYTF
TRBJ2-3	NA	13	NA	TRBV30	TGTGCCTGGGGTCTGGACTCTTCAGATACGCAGTATTTT	CAWGLDSSDTQYF
TRBJ1-5	NA	16	NA	TRBV27	TGTGCCAGCAGTCCGGGGAGTCTACTAGCTAATCAGCCCCAGCATTTT	CASSPGSLLANQPQHF
TRBJ2-3	NA	16	TRBD1	TRBV27	TGTGCCAGCAGTTTAAGGTCAGGGGGTAGCACAGATACGCAGTATTTT	CASSLRSGGSTDTQYF
TRBJ2-7	NA	14	NA	TRBV29-1	TGCAGCGTCTCCTTGTCCCGGGACACCTTCGAGCAGTACTTC	CSVSLSRDTFEQYF
TRBJ2-7	NA	13	NA	TRBV28	TGTGCCAGCAGCCGGGACAACTCCTACGAGCAGTACTTC	CASSRDNSYEQYF
TRBJ2-1	NA	12	TRBD1	TRBV19	TGTGCCAGTAAACAGGGGGCGAGTGAGCAGTTCTTC	CASKQGASEQFF
TRBJ1-2	NA	15	NA	TRBV25-1	TGTGCCAGCAGCCGCGGGGGGTCACATAACTATGGCTACACCTTC	CASSRGGSHNYGYTF
TRBJ1-1	NA	14	NA	TRBV9	TGTGCCAGCAGCAATACTCAGGGGAACACTGAAGCTTTCTTT	CASSNTQGNTEAFF
TRBJ2-3	NA	16	NA	TRBV13	TGTGCCAGCAGCTTAGTTGGCAGGGGATTCACAGATACGCAGTATTTT	CASSLVGRGFTDTQYF
TRBJ2-1	NA	14	TRBD1	TRBV5-1	TGCGCCAGCAGCTTAAGGGACAGACCCAAGGAGCAGTTCTTC	CASSLRDRPKEQFF
TRBJ1-2	NA	14	NA	TRBV28	TGTGCCAGCTCCCAAAGTGGGGCAGGGATAAGCTACACCTTC	CASSQSGAGISYTF
TRBJ2-3	NA	15	NA	TRBV29-1	TGCAGCGTTGTCTGGGTGGACAGTGCCACAGATACGCAGTATTTT	CSVVWVDSATDTQYF
TRBJ1-2	NA	13	NA	TRBV28	TGTGCCAGCAGTTTATGGGCAGACTATGGCTACACCTTC	CASSLWADYGYTF
TRBJ2-7	NA	14	TRBD2	TRBV27	TGTGCCAGCAGCCTAGCGGGAGGGCCGTACGAGCAGTACTTC	CASSLAGGPYEQYF
TRBJ1-2	NA	15	TRBD1	TRBV27	TGTGCCAGCAGTTCGTCCGACAGGGGGGGCTATGGCTACACCTTC	CASSSSDRGGYGYTF
TRBJ2-1	NA	15	TRBD1	TRBV7-9	TGTGCCAGCAGTTCGGTCAGGGGGACCTACAATGAGCAGTTCTTC	CASSSVRGTYNEQFF